This TCR beta chain came from a study of blood T cells in healthy people across ages. Total RNA, at least 5.5 micrograms per sample, came from PBMCs. The second PCR ran about 6 to 11 cycles with a sample-barcoded 5' primer and J-beta primers. TCRdb fed the 5' RACE reads into MiXCR, producing one record per CDR3 protein. Among roughly 1.5 million distinct CDR3 sequences listed, 42% were seen once. This clonotype was seen only a few times. What it binds is not known. General study points: Unsorted PBMCs blocked a conclusive comparison of naive and antigen-experienced cells.

Germline V gene lookup returns CDR1 MGHDK and CDR2 SYGVNS. The CDR3 extends over 15 amino acids. Trimming at V came to 4 bases and at J to 1 base, leaving 6 bases not matched to a gene. Input material: blood. The rearrangement links TRBV25-1 to TRBJ2-5; TRBD1 matches 7 bases. This receptor was identified in a woman younger than 35 in good health. The CDR3 DNA sequence: TGTGCCAGCAGTGCCCTCTGGGACAGCCAAGAGACCCAGTACTTC. This translates into CASSALWDSQETQYF.